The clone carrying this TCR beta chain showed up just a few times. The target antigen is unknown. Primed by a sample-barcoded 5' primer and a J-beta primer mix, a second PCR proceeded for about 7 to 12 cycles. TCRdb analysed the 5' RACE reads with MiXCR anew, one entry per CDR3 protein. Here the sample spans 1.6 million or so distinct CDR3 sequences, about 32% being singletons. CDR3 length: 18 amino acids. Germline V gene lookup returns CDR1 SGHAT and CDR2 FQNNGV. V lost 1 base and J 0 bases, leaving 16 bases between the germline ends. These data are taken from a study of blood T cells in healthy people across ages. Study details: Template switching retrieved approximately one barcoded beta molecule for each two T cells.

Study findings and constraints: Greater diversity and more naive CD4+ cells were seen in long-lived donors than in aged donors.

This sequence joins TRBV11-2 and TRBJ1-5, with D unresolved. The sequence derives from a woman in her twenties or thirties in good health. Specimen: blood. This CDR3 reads CASSLVTRTEISNQPQHF. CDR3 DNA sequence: TGTGCCAGCAGCTTAGTGACCCGGACGGAAATTAGCAATCAGCCCCAGCATTTT.